The 22 T cell receptor beta chains listed next were all sequenced from one sample in a study of blood T cell repertoires in COVID-19. Method: immunoSEQ multiplex PCR; TCRdb's copy keeps in-frame clones and lacks some. This table has roughly 230,000 clones, roughly 89% appearing once. Sample: peripheral blood. The receptors originated from a woman aged 55-69 years with COVID-19, enrolled during active disease.

The chain joins TRBV6-5 to TRBJ1-1, with D unclear. The CDR3 has 15 amino acids. Trimming stripped 4 bases from V and 3 bases from J, with 15 bases between. In germline, CDR1 is MNHEY, CDR2 SVGAGI. The CDR3 bases are TGTGCCAGCAGTTCCCCCGGGGAGGTGCACACTGAAGCTTTCTTT. Translation: CASSSPGEVHTEAFF.

This clone was seen a single time. The chain recombines TRBV7-9 with TRBJ2-3; TRBD1 matches 7 bases. Germline CDR1 is SEHNR and CDR2 is FQNEAQ (reference sequence). V shed 5 bases and J 1 base; nucleotides not matched to a gene: 9. This CDR3 comprises 16 residues. The CDR3 DNA reads TGTGCCAGCAGCCGTCTCAACAGGGGTGGCACAGATACGCAGTATTTT. Protein product: CASSRLNRGGTDTQYF.

This clone was picked up one time. CDR3 DNA: TGTGCCTGGAGTGTGACGACAGTCCGTCAGCCCCAGCATTTT. Its translation: CAWSVTTVRQPQHF. This chain connects TRBV30 to TRBJ1-5, with D maybe TRBD1 (5 bases). Germline assignment: CDR1 GTSNPN and CDR2 SVGIG (reference sequence). With 0 bases removed from V and 6 bases from J, the gap between germline ends came to 12 bases. CDR3 length: 14 residues.

The V and J genes are TRBV29-1 and TRBJ1-4, with D possibly being TRBD1 (6 bases). The CDR3 totals 12 residues. Germline V gene sequence: CDR1 SQVTM, CDR2 ANQGSEA. Deletions cut 7 bases from V and 5 bases from J, with 11 bases between. CDR3 DNA sequence: TGCAGCGCAGGGGATCCGAATGAAAAACTGTTTTTT. Amino acids: CSAGDPNEKLFF.

For this clone: Other DNA sequences from this sample encode an identical CDR3 as well. The rearrangement uses TRBV7-2 and TRBJ2-7, with 7 bases aligning to TRBD1. Germline assignment: CDR1 SGHTA and CDR2 FQGNSA. This CDR3 region has 12 residues. After removal of 5 bases from V and 5 bases from J, the junction contained 3 bases not matched to a gene. The CDR3 spells CASSLDRDEQYF. DNA for the CDR3: TGTGCCAGCAGCCTCGACAGGGACGAGCAGTACTTC.

V usage is TRBV30 and J usage is TRBJ1-3; no clear D gene. The CDR3 has 15 amino acids. Germline V gene lookup returns CDR1 GTSNPN and CDR2 SVGIG (reference sequence). V was shortened by 5 bases and J by 4 bases, with 18 bases between the two germline ends. The CDR3 DNA is TGTGCCTGGGCCCCTTCCATTCGTCGGGGAAACACCATATATTTT. Its protein product is CAWAPSIRRGNTIYF.

CDR3 in DNA: TGTGCCAGCAGCACCGGGACAGTCAATCAGTATGGCTACACCTTC. Protein: CASSTGTVNQYGYTF. The V call is TRBV5-4, the J call TRBJ1-2; 7 positions match TRBD1. V lost 4 bases, J lost 5 bases, and 11 bases stayed unmatched. Germline V lookup: CDR1 SGHNT, CDR2 YYREEE (reference sequence). The CDR3 is 15 residues long.

V and J are TRBV6-1 and TRBJ2-3; D ambiguous. The CDR3 has 14 residues. Per the germline V gene, CDR1 is MNHNS and CDR2 is SASEGT. With 0 bases removed from V and 2 bases from J, the gap between germline ends came to 6 bases. CDR3 protein: CASSEARDTDTQYF. The CDR3 coding sequence is TGTGCCAGCAGTGAAGCGCGCGACACAGATACGCAGTATTTT.

The V gene is TRBV2, the J gene TRBJ2-5, with 7 bases fitting TRBD1. The V gene's germline CDR1 is SNHLY and CDR2 FYNNEI. The V gene end was trimmed by 8 bases and the J gene end by 0 bases; junction bases not matched to a gene: 3. CDR3 length: 13 residues. CDR3 region: CASLGQDQETQYF. The DNA of the CDR3 is TGTGCCAGCCTCGGACAGGACCAAGAGACCCAGTACTTC. Combining the CDR3 with reference TRBV2 and TRBJ2-5 gives the whole variable domain EPEVTQTPSHQVTQMGQEVILRCVPISNHLYFYWYRQILGQKVEFLVSFYNNEISEKSEIFDDQFSVERPDGSNFTLKIRSTKLEDSAMYFCASLGQDQETQYFGPGTRLLVL.

The chain recombines TRBV7-9 with TRBJ2-5; possible D gene TRBD2, 5 bases. CDR3 size: 15 residues. The germline V gene encodes CDR1 SEHNR and CDR2 FQNEAQ (reference sequence). The germline V and J ends were trimmed by 1 base and 1 base, with 10 bases remaining between them. The CDR3 reads CASSLVGGPQETQYF. CDR3 nucleotides: TGTGCCAGCAGCTTAGTTGGCGGGCCCCAAGAGACCCAGTACTTC.

The chain links TRBV9 to TRBJ1-1; TRBD1 might be the D (5 bases). The CDR3 is 15 amino acids. Germline loops: CDR1 SGDLS, CDR2 YYNGEE. Trimming cost V 0 bases and J 5 bases, with 14 bases left between them. CDR3 protein: CASSVGGGGWTEAFF. CDR3 sequence (DNA): TGTGCCAGCAGCGTAGGCGGGGGAGGTTGGACTGAAGCTTTCTTT. Full variable domain (outside the CDR3, taken from reference TRBV9 and TRBJ1-1): DSGVTQTPKHLITATGQRVTLRCSPRSGDLSVYWYQQSLDQGLQFLIQYYNGEERAKGNILERFSAQQFPDLHSELNLSSLELGDSALYFCASSVGGGGWTEAFFGQGTRLTVV.

The chain carries TRBV5-1 and TRBJ1-1, with a tentative D call TRBD1 (5 bases). Per the germline V gene, CDR1 is SGHRS and CDR2 is YFSETQ. CDR3 size: 15 residues. Trimming pared 1 base from V and 0 bases from J, leaving 10 bases between. Here the CDR3 reads CASSLTGHMNTEAFF. In nucleotides, the CDR3 is TGCGCCAGCAGCTTGACAGGACATATGAACACTGAAGCTTTCTTT.

The J gene is TRBJ1-3, the V gene TRBV9; D is unresolved. The V gene lost 1 base and the J gene lost 4 bases, with 12 bases spanning the gap. Germline CDR1 reads SGDLS; CDR2 reads YYNGEE. The CDR3 totals 15 residues. The DNA for the CDR3 is TGTGCCAGCAGCGTATCAGGAACCTACGGAAACACCATATATTTT. Translating gives CASSVSGTYGNTIYF.

In DNA form, the CDR3 reads TGTGCCAGCACGGACCGGACAGGCCTAACCAGCACAGATACGCAGTATTTT. This gives the protein CASTDRTGLTSTDTQYF. The gene calls are TRBV27 and TRBJ2-3; 7 bases are shared with TRBD1. Looked up from germline, CDR1 is MNHEY and CDR2 is SMNVEV (reference sequence). This CDR3 contains 17 residues. V gave up 7 bases and J gave up 0 bases; unmatched junction bases: 13.

In DNA form, the CDR3 reads TGTGCCAGTAGTTCAGGACAGGGCCCTAACTATGGCTACACCTTC. It translates to CASSSGQGPNYGYTF. The chain has TRBV19 and TRBJ1-2, with 8 bases fitting TRBD1. This CDR3 comprises 15 residues. V trimming: 5 bases; J trimming: 0 bases; junction bases outside the gene matches: 5. Germline V CDR1 and CDR2: LNHDA, SQIVND (reference sequence).

The chain is built from TRBV10-3 and TRBJ1-1; weak D call: TRBD1 (5 bases). Germline CDR1 and CDR2: ENHRY and SYGVKD. The CDR3 runs to 13 residues. V lost 4 bases and J 0 bases, leaving 6 bases between the germline ends. The CDR3 protein is CAISADMNTEAFF. CDR3 DNA: TGTGCCATCAGTGCGGACATGAACACTGAAGCTTTCTTT.

The V and J genes are TRBV9 and TRBJ2-2; possible D gene TRBD1, 6 bases. Germline V CDR1 and CDR2: SGDLS, YYNGEE. With 0 bases removed from V and 0 bases from J, the gap between germline ends came to 6 bases. The CDR3 totals 15 residues. CDR3 DNA sequence: TGTGCCAGCAGCGTAGGACAGGCGAACACCGGGGAGCTGTTTTTT. Protein: CASSVGQANTGELFF.

V is TRBV5-4 and J is TRBJ2-1; D is perhaps TRBD1 (6 bases). Germline values: CDR1 SGHNT, CDR2 YYREEE (reference sequence). Deletions cut 0 bases from V and 4 bases from J, with 11 bases between. This CDR3 has 15 amino acids. The CDR3 sequence: CASSLGQGLYNEQFF. For the CDR3, the DNA is TGTGCCAGCAGCTTGGGGCAGGGGTTATACAATGAGCAGTTCTTC.

This sequence joins TRBV11-3 and TRBJ1-1, with a weak D call TRBD1 (5 bases). The V end was cut by 9 bases, the J end by 0 bases, with 11 bases between. The germline V gene encodes CDR1 SGHNT and CDR2 YENEEA. The CDR3 runs to 13 residues. CDR3 DNA sequence: TGTGCCAGGCCGGCGGACATGAACACTGAAGCTTTCTTT. Protein sequence: CARPADMNTEAFF.

The chain recombines TRBV7-9 with TRBJ1-2; 7 bases align to TRBD1. Germline lookup yields CDR1 SEHNR and CDR2 FQNEAQ (reference sequence). V was clipped by 4 bases and J by 5 bases; unmatched bases: 10. CDR3 length: 15 amino acids. In DNA form, the CDR3 reads TGTGCCAGCAGCTCGGACAGGAGAAGGCCTTATGGCTACACCTTC. Residues: CASSSDRRRPYGYTF.

J is TRBJ1-3 and V is TRBV10-3; weak D call: TRBD1 (5 bases). The germline gives CDR1 ENHRY, CDR2 SYGVKD. V shed 4 bases and J shed 0 bases, with 10 bases lying between them. The CDR3 is 15 amino acids. CDR3 DNA sequence: TGTGCCATCAGTGGGGACTTTCCCTCTGGAAACACCATATATTTT. This encodes CAISGDFPSGNTIYF.

There are a few counts of this clone. The V gene is TRBV27, the J gene TRBJ1-6, with D hard to call. V was trimmed by 3 bases and J by 5 bases, leaving 8 bases between them. CDR3 size: 14 residues. Germline CDR1 and CDR2: MNHEY and SMNVEV (reference sequence). The CDR3 DNA reads TGTGCCAGCAGTTTTCGCCAGAATAATTCACCCCTCCACTTT. It yields the protein CASSFRQNNSPLHF.